The 28 T cell receptor beta chains below all came from one sample that was sequenced in a study of cytomegalovirus exposure and HLA in healthy donors. This PCR relied on a set of 60 Vbeta primers and 13 Jbeta primers. Clones were sequenced by immunoSEQ multiplex PCR, and TCRdb holds only the in-frame ones, with some missing. The table shows over 150,000 clones, with about 65% occurring only once. What was sequenced was PBMCs. The receptor source for this set is a woman under 40 in good health and CMV-seronegative.

Remarks on this clone: An end of the junction does not agree with germline; a read error may underlie this. The chain links TRBV7-9 to TRBJ2-7; 11 nucleotides agree with TRBD2. Germline V gene data show CDR1 as SEHNR and CDR2 as FQNEAQ (reference sequence). CDR3 length equals 14 residues. In DNA form, the CDR3 reads TGTTCCAGCAGCTTAGCGGGGGGGCCCTACGAGCAGTACTTC. This codes for CSSSLAGGPYEQYF.

This clone has only one observation. The J gene is TRBJ2-5, the V gene TRBV27; 15 nucleotides align to TRBD2. The CDR3 is 15 residues long. Per the germline V gene, CDR1 is MNHEY and CDR2 is SMNVEV (reference sequence). V shed 3 bases, J shed 5 bases, and the junction held 1 base outside the gene matches. Here the CDR3 reads CASSLGTSGRETQYF. CDR3 nucleotide sequence: TGTGCCAGCAGTTTGGGGACTAGCGGGAGGGAGACCCAGTACTTC.

Concerning this clone itself: The sample holds other DNA sequences that translate to the same CDR3. The J gene is TRBJ2-3, the V gene TRBV9; D call uncertain. The V gene lost 1 base and the J gene lost 4 bases, with 4 bases spanning the gap. Germline V lookup: CDR1 SGDLS, CDR2 YYNGEE. The CDR3 is 12 residues long. CDR3 bases: TGTGCCAGCAGCGTATCGGCAGATACGCAGTATTTT. It is translated as CASSVSADTQYF.

This chain links TRBV6-1 with TRBJ2-1; no definite D call. From germline, CDR1 is MNHNS and CDR2 SASEGT. The V and J ends lost 7 bases and 4 bases respectively, with 8 bases between them. The CDR3 extends over 12 amino acids. Here the CDR3 DNA reads TGTGCCAGCATTTCCGGGTACAATGAGCAGTTCTTC. Amino acids: CASISGYNEQFF.

The rearrangement uses TRBV28 and TRBJ1-2, with 12 bases aligning to TRBD1. Germline V CDR1 and CDR2: MDHEN, SYDVKM. The CDR3 is 15 residues long. Trimming cost V 3 bases and J 7 bases; bases outside gene matches: 6. The CDR3 coding sequence is TGTGCCAGCAGTTTGTCGGGACAGGGGGCGCGTGGCTACACCTTC. Translating gives CASSLSGQGARGYTF.

This clone was found a few times. The chain is built from TRBV9 and TRBJ2-5; 9 nucleotides line up with TRBD1. In germline, CDR1 is SGDLS, CDR2 YYNGEE. The J segment lost 2 bases and the V segment lost 7 bases, leaving 0 bases of the junction unmatched. CDR3 length: 12 amino acids. The CDR3 nucleotides are TGTGCCAGCGGGACAGGGCAAGAGACCCAGTACTTC. This encodes CASGTGQETQYF.

The DNA for the CDR3 is TGTGCCAGCAGCCAGGTCGACTATGGCTACACCTTC. Its protein product is CASSQVDYGYTF. The chain employs TRBV28 and TRBJ1-2; D gene uncertain. Trimming pared 6 bases from V and 3 bases from J, leaving 8 bases between. CDR3 size: 12 residues. Germline values: CDR1 MDHEN, CDR2 SYDVKM.

The chain employs TRBV30 and TRBJ1-5; 9 bases line up with TRBD1. Germline V gene sequence: CDR1 GTSNPN, CDR2 SVGIG (reference sequence). The V and J ends lost 4 bases and 1 base, in that order; junction bases with no gene match: 14. The CDR3 runs 18 residues. CDR3 region: CAWTTGGLGLGSNQPQHF. In DNA, the CDR3 is TGTGCCTGGACCACAGGGGGCTTAGGTTTAGGAAGCAATCAGCCCCAGCATTTT.

This sequence joins TRBV19 and TRBJ1-5; no firm D call. V lost 7 bases, J lost 7 bases, and 14 bases lay in between. CDR1 and CDR2 from the germline V gene are LNHDA and SQIVND (reference sequence). The CDR3 runs 13 residues. CDR3: CASMGRKEQPQHF. CDR3 bases: TGTGCCAGTATGGGGAGGAAGGAGCAGCCCCAGCATTTT.

The chain joins TRBV30 to TRBJ2-2, with 8 bases identical to TRBD2. CDR1 and CDR2 from the germline V gene are GTSNPN and SVGIG (reference sequence). The CDR3 has 17 residues. V dropped 5 bases and J dropped 7; count of bases not matched to a gene: 18. The CDR3 protein is CAWGGGPRGAGIGELFF. In DNA form, the CDR3 reads TGTGCCTGGGGGGGAGGGCCGCGGGGGGCCGGTATCGGGGAGCTGTTTTTT.

This sequence joins TRBV2 and TRBJ1-1; the D gene is possibly TRBD1 (5 bases). The V gene's germline CDR1 is SNHLY and CDR2 FYNNEI. The CDR3 loop spans 14 amino acids. V lost 7 bases, J lost 4 bases, and 16 bases lay in between. CDR3 residues: CASKLQGVGTEAFF. The CDR3 nucleotides are TGTGCCAGCAAACTCCAGGGTGTCGGCACTGAAGCTTTCTTT. Combining the CDR3 with reference TRBV2 and TRBJ1-1 gives the whole variable domain EPEVTQTPSHQVTQMGQEVILRCVPISNHLYFYWYRQILGQKVEFLVSFYNNEISEKSEIFDDQFSVERPDGSNFTLKIRSTKLEDSAMYFCASKLQGVGTEAFFGQGTRLTVV.

This clone was seen a few times. The chain joins TRBV29-1 to TRBJ2-1; D gene ambiguous. Trimming cost V 3 bases and J 9 bases, with 12 bases left between them. Germline assignment: CDR1 SQVTM and CDR2 ANQGSEA. The CDR3 has 12 amino acids. CDR3 sequence: CSVDTTLGEQFF. CDR3 nucleotides: TGCAGCGTTGACACTACACTGGGTGAGCAGTTCTTC.

The chain has TRBV5-1 and TRBJ1-5; 12 bases line up with TRBD1. Per the germline V gene, CDR1 is SGHRS and CDR2 is YFSETQ. The V and J ends lost 5 bases and 7 bases, in that order; junction bases with no gene match: 22. The CDR3 loop spans 20 amino acids. The chain's CDR3 is CASRLLKGQGAQGKFQPQHF. CDR3 DNA: TGCGCCAGCAGACTGTTAAAGGGACAGGGGGCGCAGGGAAAATTCCAGCCCCAGCATTTT.

The J gene is TRBJ1-5, the V gene TRBV7-9; no clear D gene. V was shortened by 1 base and J by 5 bases, with 6 bases between the two germline ends. CDR1 and CDR2 (germline): SEHNR, FQNEAQ (reference sequence). The CDR3 sequence is 13 residues long. The CDR3 DNA follows: TGTGCCAGCAGCTTAGGTGGCTATCAGCCCCAGCATTTT. Encoded protein: CASSLGGYQPQHF. Together with reference TRBV7-9 and TRBJ1-5, the CDR3 gives the full variable domain: DTGVSQNPRHKITKRGQNVTFRCDPISEHNRLYWYRQTLGQGPEFLTYFQNEAQLEKSRLLSDRFSAERPKGSFSTLEIQRTEQGDSAMYLCASSLGGYQPQHFGDGTRLSIL.

The V gene is TRBV6-6, the J gene TRBJ1-1; a weak D match, TRBD1 (5 bases). The germline gives CDR1 MNHNY, CDR2 SVGAGI (reference sequence). The CDR3 sequence is 12 residues long. V lost 6 bases, J lost 6 bases, and 11 bases lay in between. The CDR3 sequence is CASSGGGSEAFF. CDR3 nucleotide sequence: TGTGCCAGCAGCGGGGGGGGGTCTGAAGCTTTCTTT.

The chain links TRBV10-2 to TRBJ2-1, with TRBD1 identical over 11 bases. This CDR3 spans 14 amino acids. Germline V gene lookup returns CDR1 WSHSY and CDR2 SAAADI. V lost 5 bases, J lost 8 bases, and 5 bases stayed unmatched. Here the CDR3 reads CASSPDRGPDEQFF. The CDR3 nucleotides are TGCGCCAGCAGTCCGGACAGGGGGCCGGATGAGCAGTTCTTC.

The rearrangement links TRBV14 to TRBJ2-3; the match to TRBD2 covers 11 bases. The V gene end was trimmed by 4 bases and the J gene end by 0 bases; junction bases not matched to a gene: 0. Germline lookup yields CDR1 SGHDN and CDR2 FVKESK. The CDR3 has 15 amino acids. This CDR3 reads CASSRLAGSTDTQYF. The CDR3 nucleotides are TGTGCCAGCAGCCGACTAGCGGGGAGCACAGATACGCAGTATTTT.

The genes are TRBV30 and TRBJ1-5; tentatively, D is TRBD1 (6 bases). V lost 4 bases and J lost 2, with 12 bases in between. Germline V gene lookup returns CDR1 GTSNPN and CDR2 SVGIG (reference sequence). The CDR3 has 14 amino acids. CDR3 DNA: TGTGCCTGGAATAGAGGGGGAGGCAATCAGCCCCAGCATTTT. Translation gives CAWNRGGGNQPQHF.

The J gene is TRBJ1-6, the V gene TRBV4-2; D is undetermined. The CDR3 has 14 residues. The germline V and J ends were trimmed by 6 bases and 7 bases, with 13 bases remaining between them. The germline gives CDR1 LGHNA, CDR2 YNFKEQ. CDR3 bases: TGTGCCAGCAGACCCGTGACATCCAATTCACCCCTCCACTTT. Translating gives CASRPVTSNSPLHF.

The J gene is TRBJ2-6, the V gene TRBV27, with 8 bases matching TRBD1. V gave up 5 bases and J gave up 1 base; unmatched junction bases: 13. The length of the CDR3 is 19 residues. CDR1 is MNHEY, CDR2 SMNVEV, per germline (reference sequence). CDR3 sequence reads: CASSRLRTGKGSGANVLTF. The DNA for the CDR3 is TGTGCCAGCAGTCGCCTAAGGACAGGGAAAGGATCTGGGGCCAACGTCCTGACTTTC. Variable domain in full (rest from reference TRBV27 and TRBJ2-6): EAQVTQNPRYLITVTGKKLTVTCSQNMNHEYMSWYRQDPGLGLRQIYYSMNVEVTDKGDVPEGYKVSRKEKRNFPLILESPSPNQTSLYFCASSRLRTGKGSGANVLTFGAGSRLTVL.

This chain joins TRBV28 and TRBJ2-7, with D hard to call. This CDR3 is 13 amino acids long. V lost 2 bases and J lost 5, with 10 bases in between. Germline V lookup: CDR1 MDHEN, CDR2 SYDVKM. The CDR3 region has the DNA TGTGCCAGCAGTTTACCGACACTGAACGAGCAGTACTTC. This encodes CASSLPTLNEQYF.

The chain employs TRBV29-1 and TRBJ1-2; 10 nucleotides align to TRBD1. With 4 bases clipped from V and 8 bases from J, the junction kept 7 bases outside the gene matches. CDR3 length: 13 amino acids. CDR1 and CDR2 from the germline V gene are SQVTM and ANQGSEA. This chain's CDR3 is CSVVGQGTWGYTF. Here the CDR3 DNA reads TGCAGCGTTGTGGGACAGGGGACCTGGGGCTACACCTTC.

The chain links TRBV7-3 to TRBJ2-2; D is perhaps TRBD2 (7 bases). V was cut by 4 bases and J by 6 bases, with 15 bases left in between. This CDR3 comprises 15 residues. Per germline, CDR1 SGHTA and CDR2 FQGTGA. The CDR3 loop is CASSSPGEGAGELFF. In nucleotides, the CDR3 is TGTGCCAGCAGCTCTCCCGGGGAGGGGGCCGGGGAGCTGTTTTTT.

The chain links TRBV7-9 to TRBJ2-7; 11 nucleotides match TRBD2. Germline V gives CDR1 SEHNR, CDR2 FQNEAQ (reference sequence). The J segment lost 6 bases and the V segment lost 3 bases, leaving 4 bases of the junction unmatched. There are 14 residues in the CDR3. The CDR3 here is CASSFTSGSTEQYF. CDR3 nucleotide sequence: TGTGCCAGCAGCTTTACTAGCGGGAGTACCGAGCAGTACTTC.

This clone was seen a few times. V is TRBV15 and J is TRBJ2-7; TRBD2 matches at 7 bases. Germline CDR1 LNHNV, CDR2 YYDKDF (reference sequence). CDR3 length: 16 residues. J was trimmed by 0 bases and V by 0 bases; bases with no gene match: 5. The CDR3 coding sequence is TGTGCCACCAGCAGAGAGGGCGGGAGTAGCTCCTACGAGCAGTACTTC. As protein: CATSREGGSSSYEQYF.

This chain joins TRBV7-2 and TRBJ2-7, with a weak D call TRBD2 (5 bases). The V end was cut by 1 base, the J end by 5 bases, with 6 bases between. This CDR3 is 12 amino acids long. Germline CDR1 is SGHTA and CDR2 is FQGNSA. The CDR3 spells CASSLDGDEQYF. CDR3 in DNA: TGTGCCAGCAGCTTAGACGGGGACGAGCAGTACTTC.

This clone was seen once. The chain has TRBV19 and TRBJ1-1, with a possible D match to TRBD1 (6 bases). V was pared by 8 bases and J by 5 bases, with 15 bases between. Germline V lookup: CDR1 LNHDA, CDR2 SQIVND (reference sequence). This CDR3 is built from 13 residues. As DNA, the CDR3 is TGTGCCAGTTCCCTTCAGGGGAGTACTGAAGCTTTCTTT. Translated, it gives CASSLQGSTEAFF.

The chain couples TRBV7-9 to TRBJ1-1; D call uncertain. CDR3 size: 15 residues. The V and J ends lost 5 bases and 4 bases respectively, with 17 bases between them. Germline V lookup: CDR1 SEHNR, CDR2 FQNEAQ (reference sequence). The CDR3 sequence is CASSLGGPRGTEAFF. The CDR3 coding sequence is TGTGCCAGCAGCCTTGGAGGTCCGCGGGGCACTGAAGCTTTCTTT.